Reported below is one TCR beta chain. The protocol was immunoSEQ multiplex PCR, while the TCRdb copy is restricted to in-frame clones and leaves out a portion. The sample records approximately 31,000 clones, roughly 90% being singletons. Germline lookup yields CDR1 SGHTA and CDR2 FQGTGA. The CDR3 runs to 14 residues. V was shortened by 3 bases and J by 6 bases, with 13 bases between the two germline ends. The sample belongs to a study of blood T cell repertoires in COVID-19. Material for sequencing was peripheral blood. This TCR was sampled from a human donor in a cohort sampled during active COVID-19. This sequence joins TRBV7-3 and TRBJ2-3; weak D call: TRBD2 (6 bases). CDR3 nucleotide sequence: TGTGCCAGCAGCTTGGTAGGGGCGGGGGATACGCAGTATTTT. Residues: CASSLVGAGDTQYF.